A single sample is the source of the 9 T cell receptor beta chains below, sequenced in a study of T-cell memory formation after mild COVID-19. TCRdb reprocessed the 5' RACE reads with MiXCR, giving one entry per CDR3 protein. The sample consists of over 350,000 distinct CDR3 sequences, roughly 26% of them appearing once. The specimen was PBMCs or a T cell subset sorted from them (not recorded which). The receptors shown here come from an adult woman who had mild COVID-19 (a few samples of this study predate the infection). Cell type and time point are not known.

The CDR3 loop is CAISETGGGSDNEQFF. The CDR3 nucleotides read TGTGCCATCAGTGAGACAGGGGGCGGTTCGGACAATGAGCAGTTCTTC. This rearrangement joins TRBV10-3 to TRBJ2-1; 9 bases agree with TRBD1. J lost 5 bases, V lost 2 bases, and 7 bases had no gene match. Germline V gene sequence: CDR1 ENHRY, CDR2 SYGVKD. This CDR3 contains 16 residues.

This clonotype was seen more than once but under ten times. The chain recombines TRBV6-5 with TRBJ2-3; unclear D gene. The CDR3 extends over 13 amino acids. The germline V and J ends were trimmed by 2 bases and 6 bases, with 9 bases remaining between them. Germline V CDR1 and CDR2: MNHEY, SVGAGI. The CDR3 DNA follows: TGTGCCAGCAGTTACGATTTAAGGGATACGCAGTATTTT. This translates into CASSYDLRDTQYF.

This chain connects TRBV10-1 to TRBJ1-2, with 7 nucleotides matching TRBD1. CDR3 size: 17 residues. V was clipped by 0 bases and J by 0 bases; unmatched bases: 7. Germline CDR1 reads WNHNN; CDR2 reads SYGVQD (reference sequence). CDR3 region: CASSESLPGQSNYGYTF. CDR3 sequence (DNA): TGCGCCAGCAGTGAGTCCTTACCGGGACAGTCTAACTATGGCTACACCTTC.

This clonotype was seen a few times. The gene calls are TRBV7-9 and TRBJ2-2, with TRBD2 matching 10 bases. There are 16 residues in the CDR3. Germline CDR1 is SEHNR and CDR2 is FQNEAQ (reference sequence). V shed 3 bases and J 7 bases; nucleotides not matched to a gene: 8. Here the CDR3 DNA reads TGTGCCAGCAGCTTTTCTAGCGGGAGAGCCCACGGGGAGCTGTTTTTT. This gives the protein CASSFSSGRAHGELFF.

The genes are TRBV6-5 and TRBJ2-5; possibly TRBD1 or TRBD2 for D (6 bases each). This CDR3 has 14 residues. Germline V CDR1 and CDR2: MNHEY, SVGAGI. V was clipped by 5 bases and J by 1 base, with 11 bases between them. The CDR3 bases are TGTGCCAGCAGTCGGGGGACACTCCAAGAGACCCAGTACTTC. It codes for CASSRGTLQETQYF.

This clonotype has only a few counts. The rearrangement uses TRBV24-1 and TRBJ2-6, with D perhaps matching TRBD1 (5 bases). Germline V CDR1 and CDR2: KGHDR, SFDVKD. The CDR3 covers 15 residues. Trimming cost V 4 bases and J 2 bases, with 8 bases left between them. CDR3 in DNA: TGTGCCACCAGTGACGGACAAGCTGGGGCCAACGTCCTGACTTTC. Translation gives CATSDGQAGANVLTF.

In this sample, this clonotype turned up a few times. The rearrangement uses TRBV7-6 and TRBJ2-7; possible D gene TRBD2, 6 bases. The germline V gene has CDR1 SGHVS and CDR2 FNYEAQ. V was cut by 1 base and J by 7 bases, with 17 bases left in between. This CDR3 contains 15 residues. CDR3 nucleotides: TGTGCCAGCAGCTTAGGCCAGCTGAAGGGGAGGGAGCAGTACTTC. Translating gives CASSLGQLKGREQYF.

This rearrangement joins TRBV20-1 to TRBJ2-2, with 8 bases aligning to TRBD1. The CDR3 extends over 15 amino acids. Germline V CDR1 and CDR2: DFQATT, SNEGSKA (reference sequence). V was clipped by 5 bases and J by 7 bases; unmatched bases: 12. This CDR3 is CSALDREDGVGELFF. CDR3 coding DNA: TGCAGTGCTCTGGACAGGGAGGATGGGGTCGGGGAGCTGTTTTTT.

This chain joins TRBV11-2 and TRBJ2-5; tentative D call: TRBD1 (6 bases). CDR3 length: 16 residues. Germline CDR1 and CDR2: SGHAT and FQNNGV. Trimming took off 1 base at V and 2 bases at J, with 14 bases between the two ends. CDR3 sequence (DNA): TGTGCCAGCAGCTTAGGTTACAGGGTGCAGCAAGAGACCCAGTACTTC. It translates to CASSLGYRVQQETQYF.